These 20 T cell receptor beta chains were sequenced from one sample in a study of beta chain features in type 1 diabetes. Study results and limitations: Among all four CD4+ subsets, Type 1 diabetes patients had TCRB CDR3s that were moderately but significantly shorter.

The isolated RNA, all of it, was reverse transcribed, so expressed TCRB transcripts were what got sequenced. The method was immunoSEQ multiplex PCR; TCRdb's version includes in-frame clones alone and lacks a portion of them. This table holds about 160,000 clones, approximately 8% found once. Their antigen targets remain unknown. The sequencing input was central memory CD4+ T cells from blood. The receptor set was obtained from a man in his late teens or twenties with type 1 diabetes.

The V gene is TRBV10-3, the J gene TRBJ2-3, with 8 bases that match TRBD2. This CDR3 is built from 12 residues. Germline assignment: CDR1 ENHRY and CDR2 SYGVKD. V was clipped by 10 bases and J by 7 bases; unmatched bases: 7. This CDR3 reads CATAGGMNTQYF. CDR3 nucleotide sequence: TGTGCCACCGCGGGGGGTATGAATACGCAGTATTTT.

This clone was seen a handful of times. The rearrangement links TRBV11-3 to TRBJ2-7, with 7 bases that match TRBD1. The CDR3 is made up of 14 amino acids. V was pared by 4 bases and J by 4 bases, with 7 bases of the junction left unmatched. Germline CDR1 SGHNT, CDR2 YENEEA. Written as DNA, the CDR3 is TGTGCCAGCAGCTACCTCACGGGACAGTACGAGCAGTACTTC. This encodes CASSYLTGQYEQYF. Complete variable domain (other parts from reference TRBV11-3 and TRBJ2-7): EAGVVQSPRYKIIEKKQPVAFWCNPISGHNTLYWYLQNLGQGPELLIRYENEEAVDDSQLPKDRFSAERLKGVDSTLKIQPAELGDSAVYLCASSYLTGQYEQYFGPGTRLTVT.

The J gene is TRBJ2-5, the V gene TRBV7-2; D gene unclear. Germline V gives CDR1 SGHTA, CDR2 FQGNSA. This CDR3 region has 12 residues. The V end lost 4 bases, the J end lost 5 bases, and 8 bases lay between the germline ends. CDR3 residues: CASSSGFETQYF. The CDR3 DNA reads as TGTGCCAGCAGCTCGGGTTTCGAGACCCAGTACTTC.

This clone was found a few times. In nucleotides, the CDR3 is TGTGCCAGCTCACCGATCGGACTAGCGGGGATGAACACCGGGGAGCTGTTTTTT. Amino acid sequence: CASSPIGLAGMNTGELFF. The chain couples TRBV18 to TRBJ2-2; 12 bases match TRBD2. The V gene end was trimmed by 3 bases and the J gene end by 1 base; junction bases not matched to a gene: 6. From germline, CDR1 is KGHSH and CDR2 LQKENI. The length of the CDR3 is 18 residues. Together with reference TRBV18 and TRBJ2-2, the CDR3 gives the full variable domain: NAGVMQNPRHLVRRRGQEARLRCSPMKGHSHVYWYRQLPEEGLKFMVYLQKENIIDESGMPKERFSAEFPKEGPSILRIQQVVRGDSAAYFCASSPIGLAGMNTGELFFGEGSRLTVL.

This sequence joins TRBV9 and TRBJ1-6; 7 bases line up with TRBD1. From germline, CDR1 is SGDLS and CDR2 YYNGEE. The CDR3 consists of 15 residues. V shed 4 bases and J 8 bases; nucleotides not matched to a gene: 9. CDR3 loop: CASSTQTGFHSPLHF. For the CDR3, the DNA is TGTGCCAGCAGCACACAGACAGGGTTCCATTCACCCCTCCACTTT.

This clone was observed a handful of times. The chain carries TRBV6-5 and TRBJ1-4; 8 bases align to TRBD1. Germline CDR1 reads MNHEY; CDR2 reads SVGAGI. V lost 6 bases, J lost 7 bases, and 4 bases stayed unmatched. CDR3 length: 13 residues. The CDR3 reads CASRPGGGEKLFF. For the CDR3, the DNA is TGTGCCAGCAGACCAGGGGGCGGTGAAAAACTGTTTTTT.

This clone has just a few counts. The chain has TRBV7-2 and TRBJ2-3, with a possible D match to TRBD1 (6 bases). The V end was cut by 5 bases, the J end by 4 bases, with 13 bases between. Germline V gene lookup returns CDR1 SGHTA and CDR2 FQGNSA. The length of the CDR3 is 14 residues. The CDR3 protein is CASSPKQGPDTQYF. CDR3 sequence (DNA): TGTGCCAGCAGCCCGAAACAGGGCCCAGATACGCAGTATTTT.

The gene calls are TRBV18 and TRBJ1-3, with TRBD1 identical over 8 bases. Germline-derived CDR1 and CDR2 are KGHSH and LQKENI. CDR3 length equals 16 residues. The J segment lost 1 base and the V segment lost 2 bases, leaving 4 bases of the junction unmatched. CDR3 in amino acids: CASSPDRGVSGNTIYF. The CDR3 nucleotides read TGTGCCAGCTCACCAGACAGGGGAGTTTCTGGAAACACCATATATTTT.

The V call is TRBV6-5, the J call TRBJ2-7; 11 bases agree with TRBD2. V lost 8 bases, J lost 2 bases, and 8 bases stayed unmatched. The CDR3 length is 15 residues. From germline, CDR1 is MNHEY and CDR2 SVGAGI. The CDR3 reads CASRSSSGRAYEQYF. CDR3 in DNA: TGTGCCAGCCGAAGCAGTAGCGGGAGGGCCTACGAGCAGTACTTC.

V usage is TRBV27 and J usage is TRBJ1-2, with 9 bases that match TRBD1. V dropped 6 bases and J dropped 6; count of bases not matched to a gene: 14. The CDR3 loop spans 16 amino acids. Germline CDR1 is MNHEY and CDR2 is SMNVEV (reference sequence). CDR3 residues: CASRKPDGQGWDGYTF. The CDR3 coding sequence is TGTGCCAGCAGAAAGCCCGATGGACAGGGGTGGGATGGCTACACCTTC.

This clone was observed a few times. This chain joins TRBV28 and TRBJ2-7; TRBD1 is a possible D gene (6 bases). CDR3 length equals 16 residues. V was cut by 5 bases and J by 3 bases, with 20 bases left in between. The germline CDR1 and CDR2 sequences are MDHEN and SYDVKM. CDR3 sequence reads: CASSPARQEGGYEQYF. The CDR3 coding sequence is TGTGCCAGCAGTCCCGCTCGACAGGAAGGGGGCTACGAGCAGTACTTC.

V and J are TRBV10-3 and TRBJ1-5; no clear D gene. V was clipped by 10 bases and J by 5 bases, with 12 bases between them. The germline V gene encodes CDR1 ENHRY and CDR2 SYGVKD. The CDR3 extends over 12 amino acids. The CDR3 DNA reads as TGTGCCACCTCCCGGAGGGATCAGCCCCAGCATTTT. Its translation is CATSRRDQPQHF.

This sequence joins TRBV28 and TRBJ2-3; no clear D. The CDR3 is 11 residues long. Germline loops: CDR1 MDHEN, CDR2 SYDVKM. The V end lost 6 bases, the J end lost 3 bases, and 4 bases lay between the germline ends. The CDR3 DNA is TGTGCCAGCAGACTAACAGATACGCAGTATTTT. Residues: CASRLTDTQYF. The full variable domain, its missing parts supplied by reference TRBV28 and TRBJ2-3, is DVKVTQSSRYLVKRTGEKVFLECVQDMDHENMFWYRQDPGLGLRLIYFSYDVKMKEKGDIPEGYSVSREKKERFSLILESASTNQTSMYLCASRLTDTQYFGPGTRLTVL.

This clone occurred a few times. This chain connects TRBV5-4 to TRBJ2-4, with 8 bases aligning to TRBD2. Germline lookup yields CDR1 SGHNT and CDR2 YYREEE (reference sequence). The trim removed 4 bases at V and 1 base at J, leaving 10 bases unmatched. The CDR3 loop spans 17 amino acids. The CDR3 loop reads CASSPGGAGGAKNIQYF. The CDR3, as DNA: TGTGCCAGCAGCCCCGGGGGGGCGGGCGGGGCCAAAAACATTCAGTACTTC.

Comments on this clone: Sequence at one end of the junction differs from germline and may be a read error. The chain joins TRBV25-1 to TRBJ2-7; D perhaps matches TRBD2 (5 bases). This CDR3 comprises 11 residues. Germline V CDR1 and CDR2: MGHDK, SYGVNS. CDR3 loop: CASSGGYTHFF. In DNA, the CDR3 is TGTGCCAGCAGTGGCGGGTATACCCATTTCTTC.

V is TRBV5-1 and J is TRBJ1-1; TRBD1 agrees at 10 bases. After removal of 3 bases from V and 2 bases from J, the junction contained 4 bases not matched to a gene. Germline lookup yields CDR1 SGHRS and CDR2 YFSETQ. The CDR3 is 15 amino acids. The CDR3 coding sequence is TGCGCCAGCAGCTCTCGGACAGGGGGAAACACTGAAGCTTTCTTT. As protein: CASSSRTGGNTEAFF.

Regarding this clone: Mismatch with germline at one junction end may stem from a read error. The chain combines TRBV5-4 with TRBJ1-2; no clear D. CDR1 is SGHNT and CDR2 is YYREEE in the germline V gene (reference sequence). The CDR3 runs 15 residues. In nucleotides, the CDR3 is TGCGCCAGCAGCCAAGATAGTAGCCCCGCCTATGGCTACACCTTC. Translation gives CASSQDSSPAYGYTF.

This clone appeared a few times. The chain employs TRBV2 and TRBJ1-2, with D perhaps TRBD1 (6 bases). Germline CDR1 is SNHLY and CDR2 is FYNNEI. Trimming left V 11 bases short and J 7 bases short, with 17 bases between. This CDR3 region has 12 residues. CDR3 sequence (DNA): TGTGCCGGAGCCAGGGCAGGGGCTGGCTACACCTTC. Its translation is CAGARAGAGYTF. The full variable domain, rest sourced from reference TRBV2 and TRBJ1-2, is EPEVTQTPSHQVTQMGQEVILRCVPISNHLYFYWYRQILGQKVEFLVSFYNNEISEKSEIFDDQFSVERPDGSNFTLKIRSTKLEDSAMYFCAGARAGAGYTFGSGTRLTVV.

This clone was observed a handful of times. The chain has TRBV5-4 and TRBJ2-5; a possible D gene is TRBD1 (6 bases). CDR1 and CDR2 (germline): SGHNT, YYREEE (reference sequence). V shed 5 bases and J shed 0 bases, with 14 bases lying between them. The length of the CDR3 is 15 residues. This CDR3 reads CASREDRQYQETQYF. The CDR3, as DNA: TGTGCCAGCAGAGAGGACAGACAGTACCAAGAGACCCAGTACTTC.

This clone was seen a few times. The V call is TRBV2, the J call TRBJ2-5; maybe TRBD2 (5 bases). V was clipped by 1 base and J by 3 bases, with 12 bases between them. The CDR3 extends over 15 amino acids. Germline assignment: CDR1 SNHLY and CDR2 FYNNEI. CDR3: CASSEGYSVEETQYF. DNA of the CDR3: TGTGCCAGCAGTGAAGGGTATAGCGTAGAAGAGACCCAGTACTTC.